Presented here are 22 T cell receptor beta chains from one specimen sequenced in a study of blood T cell repertoires in COVID-19. The repertoire was sequenced with immunoSEQ multiplex PCR; TCRdb's copy has only in-frame clones and lacks some. The sample has 200,000 to 250,000 clones, about 85% seen once. Sequencing input: peripheral blood. The receptor set was obtained from a woman of 80 years or more with active or convalescent COVID-19.

Regarding this clone: Its ends do not fully match the called genes, so a read error is possible. The chain carries TRBV11-3 and TRBJ2-1; possible D gene TRBD2, 5 bases. The CDR3 is 14 residues long. Looked up from germline, CDR1 is SGHNT and CDR2 is YENEEA. CDR3 residues: CASTLGLSYNEQFF. In nucleotides, the CDR3 is TGTGCCAGCACCTTAGGACTGAGCTACAATGAGCAGTTCTTC.

In regard to this clone: One end of the junction is discordant with germline, which a read error may explain. V is TRBV9 and J is TRBJ1-2, with a weak D call TRBD1 (6 bases). The CDR3 runs to 10 residues. CDR1 and CDR2 from the germline V gene are SGDLS and YYNGEE. CDR3 loop: CASSPDRFGF. The CDR3 DNA is TGTGCCAGCAGCCCCGACAGGTTCGGCTTC.

The chain combines TRBV2 with TRBJ1-2; TRBD1 matches at 7 bases. CDR1 is SNHLY and CDR2 is FYNNEI in the germline V gene. The CDR3 covers 13 residues. The trim removed 5 bases at V and 2 bases at J, leaving 2 bases unmatched. CDR3 sequence (DNA): TGTGCCAGCAGTAAACAGGGGAACTATGGCTACACCTTC. The encoded protein is CASSKQGNYGYTF.

J is TRBJ1-2 and V is TRBV7-3; D is perhaps TRBD1 (6 bases). This CDR3 contains 16 residues. The V end lost 11 bases, the J end lost 4 bases, and 26 bases lay between the germline ends. Germline V gene data show CDR1 as SGHTA and CDR2 as FQGTGA. The CDR3 DNA sequence: TGTGCCGGTGGTGGACTCTCCGGGGGGCGCGGCTATGGCTACACCTTC. It specifies CAGGGLSGGRGYGYTF.

The rearrangement joins TRBV6-5 to TRBJ1-5; weak D call: TRBD1 (5 bases). Trimming cost V 6 bases and J 7 bases, with 16 bases left between them. The CDR3 is 14 residues long. Germline V lookup: CDR1 MNHEY, CDR2 SVGAGI. The CDR3 DNA sequence: TGTGCCAGCAGCCCGGTCGCAGGGCACCAGCCCCAGCATTTT. Protein: CASSPVAGHQPQHF.

The chain couples TRBV9 to TRBJ1-1, with 7 bases fitting TRBD1. CDR1 and CDR2 (germline): SGDLS, YYNGEE. The CDR3 spans 20 residues. The V gene end was trimmed by 0 bases and the J gene end by 0 bases; junction bases not matched to a gene: 17. The CDR3 DNA follows: TGTGCCAGCAGCGTAGCTTCAGGGACAGATCCATCCCCGATGAACACTGAAGCTTTCTTT. This sequence encodes CASSVASGTDPSPMNTEAFF.

This clone has a handful of counts. V and J are TRBV5-1 and TRBJ2-7; the match to TRBD2 covers 14 bases. V lost 4 bases and J lost 1; bases outside the gene matches: 4. CDR1 SGHRS and CDR2 YFSETQ come from the germline V gene. The CDR3 extends over 16 amino acids. CDR3 residues: CASSGGLAGVSYEQYF. CDR3 nucleotide sequence: TGCGCCAGCAGCGGGGGACTAGCGGGAGTATCCTACGAGCAGTACTTC.

The chain carries TRBV14 and TRBJ2-7; 8 bases map to TRBD1. The CDR3 runs 15 residues. V gave up 4 bases and J gave up 7 bases; unmatched junction bases: 12. Germline-derived CDR1 and CDR2 are SGHDN and FVKESK. The CDR3 coding sequence is TGTGCCAGCAGCCTCGAGGGCAGGGGGCAAGGGGAGCAGTACTTC. Encoded protein: CASSLEGRGQGEQYF.

V usage is TRBV18 and J usage is TRBJ2-7; D is perhaps TRBD2 (5 bases). The CDR3 runs to 15 residues. Trimming pared 1 base from V and 2 bases from J, leaving 12 bases between. Looked up from germline, CDR1 is KGHSH and CDR2 is LQKENI. The CDR3 sequence: CASSPQGGSAYEQYF. The CDR3 bases are TGTGCCAGCTCACCACAGGGCGGTAGCGCCTACGAGCAGTACTTC.

The count of this clone is one. The V call is TRBV12-3 or TRBV12-4, the J call TRBJ1-2; D is ambiguous. Trimming took 4 bases from V and 3 from J, leaving 6 bases between them. The CDR3 totals 12 residues. Here the CDR3 DNA reads TGTGCCAGCAGTTCCCCCTACTATGGCTACACCTTC. Translating gives CASSSPYYGYTF.

The gene calls are TRBV30 and TRBJ2-1; D is perhaps TRBD2 (6 bases). Trimming removed 8 bases at V and 3 bases at J, with 11 bases between. The V gene's germline CDR1 is GTSNPN and CDR2 SVGIG (reference sequence). The CDR3 runs 12 residues. CDR3 protein: CAAGPNYNEQFF. As DNA, the CDR3 is TGTGCCGCGGGACCCAACTACAATGAGCAGTTCTTC.

The J gene is TRBJ1-2, the V gene TRBV4-3; D not certain. In germline, CDR1 is LGHNA, CDR2 YSLEER. V was shortened by 0 bases and J by 0 bases, with 11 bases between the two germline ends. The CDR3 has 16 residues. CDR3 nucleotides: TGCGCCAGCAGCCAAGATGAACGAGTCTCTAACTATGGCTACACCTTC. Its translation: CASSQDERVSNYGYTF.

CDR3 bases: TGCAGCGTTGTTAGCGGGTCGTCCTCCTACAATGAGCAGTTCTTC. Encoded protein: CSVVSGSSSYNEQFF. This chain connects TRBV29-1 to TRBJ2-1, with 7 bases fitting TRBD2. V was pared by 4 bases and J by 0 bases, with 6 bases of the junction left unmatched. The CDR3 is 15 residues long. Germline V CDR1 and CDR2: SQVTM, ANQGSEA.

This chain connects TRBV27 to TRBJ2-7; the match to TRBD2 covers 8 bases. Per germline, CDR1 MNHEY and CDR2 SMNVEV (reference sequence). The CDR3 totals 15 residues. V lost 1 base and J lost 4; bases outside the gene matches: 6. Written as DNA, the CDR3 is TGTGCCAGCAGTTTATATGCGGGAGGTCCGTACGAGCAGTACTTC. Translation gives CASSLYAGGPYEQYF.

The chain is built from TRBV5-6 and TRBJ2-2, with D perhaps TRBD2 (6 bases). Germline CDR1 and CDR2: SGHDT and YYEEEE. V gave up 1 base and J gave up 3 bases, with 13 bases separating them. This CDR3 region has 16 residues. CDR3 sequence reads: CASSLKLGDYTGELFF. CDR3 DNA: TGTGCCAGCAGCTTGAAACTAGGGGACTACACCGGGGAGCTGTTTTTT.

The rearrangement uses TRBV5-1 and TRBJ2-6, with D possibly being TRBD1 (5 bases). Trimming pared 5 bases from V and 2 bases from J, leaving 11 bases between. The germline V gene encodes CDR1 SGHRS and CDR2 YFSETQ. The length of the CDR3 is 15 residues. The CDR3 sequence: CASSPDSPGANVLTF. The DNA for the CDR3 is TGCGCCAGCAGTCCAGACAGTCCTGGGGCCAACGTCCTGACTTTC.

The chain has TRBV5-1 and TRBJ2-1; D is unclear. In germline, CDR1 is SGHRS, CDR2 YFSETQ. The CDR3 length is 13 residues. Trimming took off 0 bases at V and 6 bases at J, with 7 bases between the two ends. The CDR3 sequence: CASSLGQANEQFF. CDR3 sequence (DNA): TGCGCCAGCAGCTTGGGACAAGCCAATGAGCAGTTCTTC.

The rearrangement joins TRBV6-2 or TRBV6-3 to TRBJ1-2; possibly TRBD1 for D (6 bases). V dropped 5 bases and J dropped 2 bases, with 12 bases sitting between them. The CDR3 runs to 14 residues. Per the germline V gene, CDR1 is MNHEY and CDR2 is SVGEGT. This chain's CDR3 is CASSIGQYNYGYTF. The CDR3, as DNA: TGTGCCAGCAGTATAGGACAGTACAACTATGGCTACACCTTC.

The V gene is TRBV5-5, the J gene TRBJ2-1; 7 nucleotides align to TRBD2. Germline V CDR1 and CDR2: SGHKS, YYEKEE (reference sequence). V was pared by 5 bases and J by 0 bases, with 5 bases of the junction left unmatched. The CDR3 is 15 amino acids. CDR3 amino acids: CASSRGDSSYNEQFF. In DNA, the CDR3 is TGTGCCAGCAGTCGGGGGGATAGCTCCTACAATGAGCAGTTCTTC.

The chain links TRBV15 to TRBJ1-2; 7 nucleotides align to TRBD1. Losses at the gene ends were 3 bases for V and 0 bases for J; bases not matched to a gene: 4. The germline V gene has CDR1 LNHNV and CDR2 YYDKDF (reference sequence). The CDR3 extends over 15 amino acids. Here the CDR3 reads CATSRTGTANYGYTF. DNA for the CDR3: TGTGCCACCAGCAGGACCGGGACAGCTAACTATGGCTACACCTTC.

The CDR3 sequence: CASSLGHGPSGTDTQYF. The CDR3 DNA reads TGCGCCAGCAGCTTGGGGCATGGGCCTAGCGGCACAGATACGCAGTATTTT. The chain is built from TRBV5-1 and TRBJ2-3; D might be TRBD2 (6 bases). CDR1 SGHRS and CDR2 YFSETQ come from the germline V gene. Trimming cost V 0 bases and J 1 base, with 15 bases left between them. This CDR3 is 17 amino acids long.

This sequence joins TRBV7-6 and TRBJ1-5; TRBD1 aligns across 7 bases. Germline CDR1 reads SGHVS; CDR2 reads FNYEAQ. J lost 5 bases, V lost 5 bases, and 6 bases had no gene match. This CDR3 has 14 amino acids. For the CDR3, the DNA is TGTGCCAGCAGCCCCGGCACAGGGGATCAGCCCCAGCATTTT. It encodes CASSPGTGDQPQHF. Complete variable domain (other parts from reference TRBV7-6 and TRBJ1-5): GAGVSQSPRYKVTKRGQDVALRCDPISGHVSLYWYRQALGQGPEFLTYFNYEAQQDKSGLPNDRFSAERPEGSISTLTIQRTEQRDSAMYRCASSPGTGDQPQHFGDGTRLSIL.